Following are 18 T cell receptor beta chains from one sample sequenced in a study of blood T cell repertoires in COVID-19. Using immunoSEQ multiplex PCR, the repertoire was profiled, and TCRdb retains in-frame clones only, with some absent. The table lists tens of thousands of clones, around 91% of them singletons. The sample was peripheral blood. The source of these receptors is a man between 45 and 60 years old with COVID-19, enrolled during active disease.

The chain is built from TRBV6-5 and TRBJ1-2, with 9 bases lining up with TRBD1. Per germline, CDR1 MNHEY and CDR2 SVGAGI. The CDR3 length is 13 residues. V lost 5 bases to trimming and J lost 8 bases; unmatched junction nucleotides: 6. Written as DNA, the CDR3 is TGTGCCAGCAGTAATTGGGGACAGGGCGGCTACACCTTC. This sequence encodes CASSNWGQGGYTF.

The chain carries TRBV4-1 and TRBJ1-2; TRBD1 matches 7 bases. V was clipped by 3 bases and J by 4 bases; unmatched bases: 11. Germline-derived CDR1 and CDR2 are MGHRA and YSYEKL. The length of the CDR3 is 16 residues. The CDR3, as DNA: TGCGCCAGCAGCCATTGGACCCCCAGGGGGATCTATGGCTACACCTTC. This encodes CASSHWTPRGIYGYTF.

J is TRBJ2-5 and V is TRBV4-1, with TRBD2 matching over 8 bases. The CDR3 loop spans 14 amino acids. Trimming cost V 5 bases and J 4 bases; bases outside gene matches: 6. The germline V gene encodes CDR1 MGHRA and CDR2 YSYEKL. The CDR3 nucleotides read TGCGCCAGCAGCGAAGGCGGGGGGAGAGAGACCCAGTACTTC. Protein product: CASSEGGGRETQYF.

This chain connects TRBV4-2 to TRBJ2-1, with 11 bases that match TRBD2. CDR3 length: 17 amino acids. CDR1 is LGHNA and CDR2 is YNFKEQ in the germline V gene. J was trimmed by 7 bases and V by 3 bases; bases with no gene match: 11. The CDR3: CASSQSPGLAELNEQFF. CDR3 DNA sequence: TGTGCCAGCAGCCAGAGTCCGGGACTAGCGGAACTTAATGAGCAGTTCTTC.

The rearrangement uses TRBV5-6 and TRBJ1-3, with D tentatively TRBD1 (5 bases). The V gene's germline CDR1 is SGHDT and CDR2 YYEEEE. The CDR3 has 14 amino acids. The ends were cut back, 1 base at V and 3 bases at J, with 8 bases in the middle. CDR3 amino acids: CASSLIGVGNTIYF. As DNA, the CDR3 is TGTGCCAGCAGCTTGATAGGGGTTGGAAACACCATATATTTT.

The genes are TRBV2 and TRBJ2-1; 8 bases line up with TRBD2. Germline CDR1 reads SNHLY; CDR2 reads FYNNEI. The CDR3 has 17 residues. V shed 6 bases and J 4 bases; nucleotides not matched to a gene: 14. The CDR3 region has the DNA TGTGCCAGCAGATCTTCGCGGACTAGCTTGGGGTACAATGAGCAGTTCTTC. This encodes CASRSSRTSLGYNEQFF.

V is TRBV11-1 and J is TRBJ2-1, with a possible D match to TRBD2 (5 bases). The CDR3 extends over 14 amino acids. CDR1 is SGHAT, CDR2 FQDESV, per germline (reference sequence). V shed 5 bases and J shed 9 bases, with 17 bases lying between them. This chain's CDR3 is CASSGRKAAGEQFF. The CDR3 DNA reads TGTGCCAGCAGCGGACGTAAAGCGGCGGGTGAGCAGTTCTTC.

V gene TRBV6-2 or TRBV6-3 combines with J gene TRBJ2-3, with 9 bases aligning to TRBD2. The CDR3 is 16 amino acids. V lost 4 bases, J lost 0 bases, and 5 bases stayed unmatched. Germline CDR1 reads MNHEY; CDR2 reads SVGEGT. As DNA, the CDR3 is TGTGCCAGCAGTTTACTAGCGGGCGCTAGCACAGATACGCAGTATTTT. This sequence encodes CASSLLAGASTDTQYF.

This chain joins TRBV30 and TRBJ2-2; 7 bases agree with TRBD2. CDR3 length: 15 residues. Trimming removed 0 bases from V and 4 bases from J; junction bases left unmatched: 5. CDR1 is GTSNPN and CDR2 is SVGIG in the germline V gene (reference sequence). CDR3 sequence (DNA): TGTGCCTGGAGTGTAAAGGGACTACCCACCGGGGAGCTGTTTTTT. Translating gives CAWSVKGLPTGELFF. The entire variable domain, with the rest obtained from reference TRBV30 and TRBJ2-2, is as follows: SQTIHQWPATLVQPVGSPLSLECTVEGTSNPNLYWYRQAAGRGLQLLFYSVGIGQISSEVPQNLSASRPQDRQFILSSKKLLLSDSGFYLCAWSVKGLPTGELFFGEGSRLTVL.

With respect to this clone: Other nucleotide sequences in the sample specify the same CDR3. The chain links TRBV5-1 to TRBJ1-3; D not certain. Germline-derived CDR1 and CDR2 are SGHRS and YFSETQ. Trimming shortened V by 0 bases and J by 0 bases, and 7 bases separated the two germline ends. The CDR3 length is 15 residues. CDR3 in amino acids: CASSLVGLSGNTIYF. The CDR3, as DNA: TGCGCCAGCAGCTTGGTTGGCCTCTCTGGAAACACCATATATTTT.

The rearrangement uses TRBV28 and TRBJ1-1, with 7 bases that match TRBD1. V gave up 5 bases and J gave up 0 bases; unmatched junction bases: 9. Germline CDR1 is MDHEN and CDR2 is SYDVKM. The CDR3 is 16 residues long. The CDR3: CASSHPTGTVNTEAFF. In DNA, the CDR3 is TGTGCCAGCAGTCATCCTACCGGGACAGTGAACACTGAAGCTTTCTTT. Using reference TRBV28 and TRBJ1-1 for the parts outside the CDR3, the full variable domain is DVKVTQSSRYLVKRTGEKVFLECVQDMDHENMFWYRQDPGLGLRLIYFSYDVKMKEKGDIPEGYSVSREKKERFSLILESASTNQTSMYLCASSHPTGTVNTEAFFGQGTRLTVV.

The rearrangement joins TRBV4-1 to TRBJ2-7; D possibly corresponds to TRBD1 (5 bases). There are 16 residues in the CDR3. The V gene lost 4 bases and the J gene lost 1 base, with 17 bases spanning the gap. CDR1 is MGHRA and CDR2 is YSYEKL in the germline V gene. CDR3 in amino acids: CASSLMMGLRSYEQYF. DNA of the CDR3: TGCGCCAGCAGCCTAATGATGGGGCTAAGGTCCTACGAGCAGTACTTC.

The chain combines TRBV21-1 with TRBJ2-5; the D call of TRBD2 is as the table states it, not checked on the DNA. TRBV21-1 is reported as a pseudogene. This CDR3 spans 14 amino acids. The CDR3 nucleotides are TGTGCCAGCAGCAAACTTGTCCTAGATGAGACCCAGTACTTC. Protein: CASSKLVLDETQYF.

The chain couples TRBV5-6 to TRBJ2-3, with unresolved D. Looked up from germline, CDR1 is SGHDT and CDR2 is YYEEEE. Trimming removed 0 bases from V and 2 bases from J, with 7 bases in between. This CDR3 region has 14 residues. The CDR3 loop is CASSLGAFTDTQYF. The CDR3 bases are TGTGCCAGCAGCTTGGGAGCGTTCACAGATACGCAGTATTTT.

This sequence joins TRBV5-5 and TRBJ2-7, with 8 bases fitting TRBD1. This CDR3 is 14 amino acids long. V was pared by 3 bases and J by 0 bases, with 2 bases of the junction left unmatched. CDR1 and CDR2 from the germline V gene are SGHKS and YYEKEE (reference sequence). DNA for the CDR3: TGTGCCAGCAGCTGGGACAGGAGCTCCTACGAGCAGTACTTC. Its protein product is CASSWDRSSYEQYF.

This chain uses TRBV6-5 with TRBJ2-1; 8 bases are a match to TRBD2. CDR1 and CDR2 from the germline V gene are MNHEY and SVGAGI. V dropped 2 bases and J dropped 8; count of bases not matched to a gene: 5. The CDR3 has 14 amino acids. The CDR3 DNA reads TGTGCCAGCAGTTACGGACTAGCTAATCATGAGCAGTTCTTC. It encodes CASSYGLANHEQFF.

The chain joins TRBV15 to TRBJ2-1; 7 bases are a match to TRBD2. This CDR3 comprises 14 residues. Germline CDR1 LNHNV, CDR2 YYDKDF (reference sequence). The V segment lost 1 base and the J segment 10 bases; nucleotides outside the gene matches: 7. Written as DNA, the CDR3 is TGTGCCACCAGCAGAGGGGAACTAGCGTTAGAGCAGTTCTTC. This sequence encodes CATSRGELALEQFF. Combining the CDR3 with reference TRBV15 and TRBJ2-1 gives the whole variable domain DAMVIQNPRYQVTQFGKPVTLSCSQTLNHNVMYWYQQKSSQAPKLLFHYYDKDFNNEADTPDNFQSRRPNTSFCFLDIRSPGLGDTAMYLCATSRGELALEQFFGPGTRLTVL.

This clone was counted once. The chain carries TRBV5-5 and TRBJ2-7; 9 nucleotides agree with TRBD1. Germline loops: CDR1 SGHKS, CDR2 YYEKEE (reference sequence). V was clipped by 4 bases and J by 1 base; unmatched bases: 6. The CDR3 length is 15 residues. The CDR3 nucleotides read TGTGCCAGCAGCATCGGACAGGGGTTTTCCTACGAGCAGTACTTC. Its protein is CASSIGQGFSYEQYF.